The sequence of this T cell receptor (beta chain) was determined in a study of metastatic and nonmetastatic thyroid tumors. Study background: Repertoires from blood and tumor or nodule tissue of malignant and benign thyroid patients were compared.

This clone showed up just a few times. Among the patients, none had received any treatment before thyroid surgery. The junction had 5 bases not matched to a gene; V was cut back by 2 bases and J by 4 bases. CDR1 MRHNA and CDR2 SNTAGT come from the germline V gene. The CDR3 spans 16 residues. Original processing methods: What underpinned the distant-metastasis classifier for papillary thyroid cancer was the set of CDR3 differences across clinicopathological groups. TCRdb re-called the PCR reads through MiXCR. TCRdb's processing, not the authors' own work, is the source of the V and J calls. The sample comprises about 15,000 clones, approximately 3.7% of which are singletons, and under 25% rests with the top ten.

This sequence originates from a female donor with papillary thyroid cancer or a benign thyroid nodule (not recorded which). Some clones in this sample may be carry-over from other donors' samples. Input material: tumor tissue. The gene calls are TRBV6-4 and TRBJ2-3, with 11 bases aligning to TRBD2. In DNA, the CDR3 is TGTGCCAGCAGTGACGGGACTAGCGGTGGGGCAGATACGCAGTATTTT. It yields the protein CASSDGTSGGADTQYF.